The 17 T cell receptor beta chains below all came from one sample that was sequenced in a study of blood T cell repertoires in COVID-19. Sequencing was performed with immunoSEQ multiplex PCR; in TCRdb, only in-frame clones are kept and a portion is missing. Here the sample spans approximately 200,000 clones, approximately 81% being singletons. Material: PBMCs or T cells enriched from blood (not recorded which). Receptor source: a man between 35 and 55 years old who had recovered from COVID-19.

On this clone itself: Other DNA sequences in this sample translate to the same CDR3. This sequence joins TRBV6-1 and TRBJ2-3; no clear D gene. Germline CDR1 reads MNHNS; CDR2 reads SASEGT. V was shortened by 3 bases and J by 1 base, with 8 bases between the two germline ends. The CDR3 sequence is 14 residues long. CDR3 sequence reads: CASSESRGTDTQYF. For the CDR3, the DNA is TGTGCCAGCAGTGAGAGTCGGGGCACAGATACGCAGTATTTT.

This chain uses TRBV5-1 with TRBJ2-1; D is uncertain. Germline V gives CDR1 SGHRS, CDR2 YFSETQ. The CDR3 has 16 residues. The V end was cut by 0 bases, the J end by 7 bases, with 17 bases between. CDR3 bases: TGCGCCAGCAGCTTGGAGTTCTCGGCCGCGGCGAATGAGCAGTTCTTC. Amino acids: CASSLEFSAAANEQFF.

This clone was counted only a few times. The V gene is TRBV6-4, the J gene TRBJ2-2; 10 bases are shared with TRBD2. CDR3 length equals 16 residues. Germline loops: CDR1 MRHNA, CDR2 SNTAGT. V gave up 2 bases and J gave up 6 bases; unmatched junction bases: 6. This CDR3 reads CASSDGSSGSAGELFF. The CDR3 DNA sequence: TGTGCCAGCAGTGACGGGTCTAGCGGGAGCGCCGGGGAGCTGTTTTTT.

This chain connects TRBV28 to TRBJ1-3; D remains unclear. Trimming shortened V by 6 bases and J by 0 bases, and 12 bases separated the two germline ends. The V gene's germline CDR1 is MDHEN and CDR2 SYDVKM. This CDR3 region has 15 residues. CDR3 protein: CASRSRRSSGNTIYF. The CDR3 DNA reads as TGTGCCAGCAGGTCTAGGCGGAGCTCTGGAAACACCATATATTTT. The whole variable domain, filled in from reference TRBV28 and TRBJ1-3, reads DVKVTQSSRYLVKRTGEKVFLECVQDMDHENMFWYRQDPGLGLRLIYFSYDVKMKEKGDIPEGYSVSREKKERFSLILESASTNQTSMYLCASRSRRSSGNTIYFGEGSWLTVV.

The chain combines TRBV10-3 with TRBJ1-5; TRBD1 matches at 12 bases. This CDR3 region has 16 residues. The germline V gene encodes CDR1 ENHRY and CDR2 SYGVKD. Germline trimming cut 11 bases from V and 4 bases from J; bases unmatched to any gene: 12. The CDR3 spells CASGQGALAPNQPQHF. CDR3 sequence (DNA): TGTGCCTCGGGACAGGGGGCGTTGGCCCCTAATCAGCCCCAGCATTTT.

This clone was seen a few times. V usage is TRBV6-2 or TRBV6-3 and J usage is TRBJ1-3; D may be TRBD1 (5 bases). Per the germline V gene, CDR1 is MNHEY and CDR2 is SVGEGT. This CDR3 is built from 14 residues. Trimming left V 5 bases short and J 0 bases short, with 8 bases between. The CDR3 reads CASSVTVSGNTIYF. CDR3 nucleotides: TGTGCCAGCAGTGTGACAGTCTCTGGAAACACCATATATTTT.

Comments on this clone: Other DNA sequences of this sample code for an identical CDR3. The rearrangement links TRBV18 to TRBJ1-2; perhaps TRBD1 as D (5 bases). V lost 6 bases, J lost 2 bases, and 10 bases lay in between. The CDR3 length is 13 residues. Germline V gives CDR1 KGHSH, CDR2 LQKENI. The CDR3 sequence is CASSPTENYGYTF. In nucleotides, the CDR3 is TGTGCCAGCTCGCCGACAGAGAACTATGGCTACACCTTC.

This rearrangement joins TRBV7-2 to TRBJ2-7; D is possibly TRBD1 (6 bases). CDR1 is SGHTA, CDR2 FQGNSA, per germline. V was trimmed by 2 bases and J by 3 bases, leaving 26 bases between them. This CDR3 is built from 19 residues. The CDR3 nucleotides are TGTGCCAGCAGCTTATATCCCCGGACCGAGGGACACCTATTCTACGAGCAGTACTTC. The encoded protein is CASSLYPRTEGHLFYEQYF. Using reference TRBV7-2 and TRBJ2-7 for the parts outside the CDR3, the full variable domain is GAGVSQSPSNKVTEKGKDVELRCDPISGHTALYWYRQSLGQGLEFLIYFQGNSAPDKSGLPSDRFSAERTGGSVSTLTIQRTQQEDSAVYLCASSLYPRTEGHLFYEQYFGPGTRLTVT.

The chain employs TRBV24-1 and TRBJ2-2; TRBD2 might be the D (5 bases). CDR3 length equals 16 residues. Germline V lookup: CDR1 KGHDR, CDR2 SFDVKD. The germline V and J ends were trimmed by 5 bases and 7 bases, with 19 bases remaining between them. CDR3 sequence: CATSAMDRGLHGELFF. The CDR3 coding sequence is TGTGCCACCAGTGCTATGGACCGAGGGCTTCACGGGGAGCTGTTTTTT.

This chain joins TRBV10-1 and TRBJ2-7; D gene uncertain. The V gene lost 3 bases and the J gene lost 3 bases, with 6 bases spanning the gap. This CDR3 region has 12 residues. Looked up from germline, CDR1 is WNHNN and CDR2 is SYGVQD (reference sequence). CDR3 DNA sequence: TGCGCCAGCAGTGAAACAATCTACGAGCAGTACTTC. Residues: CASSETIYEQYF.

In nucleotides, the CDR3 is TGTGCCACCAGCAGTACCAACAGGGGGAGAGGGGAGACCCAGTACTTC. Protein sequence: CATSSTNRGRGETQYF. The chain combines TRBV15 with TRBJ2-5, with 8 nucleotides matching TRBD1. The germline V gene has CDR1 LNHNV and CDR2 YYDKDF (reference sequence). V lost 3 bases, J lost 5 bases, and 11 bases stayed unmatched. The CDR3 is 16 residues long.

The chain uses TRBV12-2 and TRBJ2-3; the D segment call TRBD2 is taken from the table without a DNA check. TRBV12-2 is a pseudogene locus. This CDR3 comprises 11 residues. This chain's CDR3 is CASRRPPTQYF. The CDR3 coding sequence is TGTGCAAGTCGGAGGCCTCCGACGCAGTATTTT.

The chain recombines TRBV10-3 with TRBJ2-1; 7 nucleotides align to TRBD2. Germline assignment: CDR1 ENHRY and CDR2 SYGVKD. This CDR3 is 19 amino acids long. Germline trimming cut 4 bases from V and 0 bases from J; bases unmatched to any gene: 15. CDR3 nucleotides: TGTGCCATCAGTGGCTCGACGGGAGGCTCACTGATCTCCTACAATGAGCAGTTCTTC. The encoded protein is CAISGSTGGSLISYNEQFF.

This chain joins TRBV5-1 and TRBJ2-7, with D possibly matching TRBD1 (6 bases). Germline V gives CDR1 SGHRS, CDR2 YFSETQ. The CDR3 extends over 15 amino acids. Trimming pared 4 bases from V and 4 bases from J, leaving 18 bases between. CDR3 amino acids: CASSLLQGSGYEQYF. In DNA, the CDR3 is TGCGCCAGCAGCCTCTTACAGGGATCGGGGTACGAGCAGTACTTC.

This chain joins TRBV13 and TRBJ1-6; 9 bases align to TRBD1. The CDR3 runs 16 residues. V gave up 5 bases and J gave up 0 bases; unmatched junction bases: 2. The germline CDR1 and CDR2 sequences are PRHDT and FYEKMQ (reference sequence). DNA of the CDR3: TGTGCCAGCAGCGGACAGGGGAGCTCCTATAATTCACCCCTCCACTTT. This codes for CASSGQGSSYNSPLHF.

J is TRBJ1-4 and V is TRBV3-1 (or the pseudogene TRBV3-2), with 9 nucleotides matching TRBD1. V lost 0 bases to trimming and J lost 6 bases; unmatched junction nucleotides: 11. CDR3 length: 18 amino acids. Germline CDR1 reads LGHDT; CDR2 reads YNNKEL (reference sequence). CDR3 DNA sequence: TGTGCCAGCAGCCAAGAACCGCTAACCGGGACAGGGTATGAAAAACTGTTTTTT. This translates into CASSQEPLTGTGYEKLFF.

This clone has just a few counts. The CDR3: CASSEITGQGSYEQYF. Here the CDR3 DNA reads TGTGCCAGCAGTGAAATCACCGGGCAGGGGTCCTACGAGCAGTACTTC. The V call is TRBV6-1, the J call TRBJ2-7, with D maybe TRBD1 (6 bases). CDR1 is MNHNS, CDR2 SASEGT, per germline. This CDR3 region has 16 residues. V lost 2 bases and J 1 base, leaving 15 bases between the germline ends.